These 21 T cell receptor beta chains share one sample of origin, sequenced in a study of T-cell reconstitution after alpha-beta-depleted transplantation in children. It was with unique molecular identifiers that the TCRbeta library was prepared. Using its own MiXCR run on the PCR reads, TCRdb lists one record per CDR3 protein. The sample has 600,000 to 800,000 distinct CDR3 sequences, roughly 14% seen once. This specimen consisted of PBMCs, obtained before TCRalphabeta/CD19-depleted stem cell transplant. Every receptor here comes from a girl aged 2-10 years with congenital amegakaryocytic thrombocytopenia, due to receive a stem cell transplant.

This clonotype was observed many times. This chain uses TRBV20-1 with TRBJ1-5; D gene ambiguous. Germline CDR1 DFQATT, CDR2 SNEGSKA (reference sequence). Trimming stripped 3 bases from V and 2 bases from J, with 11 bases between. CDR3 length: 14 amino acids. Here the CDR3 reads CSASKDRGNQPQHF. CDR3 nucleotide sequence: TGCAGTGCTAGTAAAGACCGGGGCAATCAGCCCCAGCATTTT.

The rearrangement uses TRBV5-1 and TRBJ2-7, with TRBD1 identical over 8 bases. The CDR3 length is 16 residues. V lost 2 bases and J lost 2; bases outside the gene matches: 9. The germline V gene encodes CDR1 SGHRS and CDR2 YFSETQ. The CDR3 reads CASSLTTGGFPYEQYF. CDR3 bases: TGCGCCAGCAGCTTAACTACAGGGGGGTTTCCCTACGAGCAGTACTTC.

There are many counts of this clonotype. J is TRBJ2-1 and V is TRBV28, with D perhaps given as TRBD1 or TRBD2 (5 bases each). V was clipped by 5 bases and J by 14 bases, with 16 bases between them. The germline CDR1 and CDR2 sequences are MDHEN and SYDVKM. The CDR3 is 12 amino acids. CDR3 coding DNA: TGTGCCAGCAGTCTCATACCGGGACGGGAGTTCTTC. Protein: CASSLIPGREFF.

This clonotype was counted many times. The J gene is TRBJ2-1, the V gene TRBV29-1; 7 bases are a match to TRBD1. Germline-derived CDR1 and CDR2 are SQVTM and ANQGSEA. V gave up 6 bases and J gave up 0 bases; unmatched junction bases: 11. CDR3 length equals 16 residues. DNA of the CDR3: TGCAGCGTGCTACTCGACAGGGCCAGCTCCTACAATGAGCAGTTCTTC. Its protein is CSVLLDRASSYNEQFF.

This clonotype was seen more than once but under ten times. The rearrangement joins TRBV6-5 to TRBJ2-5; 10 nucleotides agree with TRBD2. The germline V gene has CDR1 MNHEY and CDR2 SVGAGI. The CDR3 is 18 residues long. Losses at the gene ends were 0 bases for V and 10 bases for J; bases not matched to a gene: 17. CDR3 sequence reads: CASSYSVGLATQLGGQYF. As DNA, the CDR3 is TGTGCCAGCAGTTACTCCGTGGGACTAGCGACGCAATTAGGGGGCCAGTACTTC.

This sequence joins TRBV5-1 and TRBJ2-5; 10 nucleotides agree with TRBD2. CDR1 and CDR2 (germline): SGHRS, YFSETQ. CDR3 length equals 15 residues. V was clipped by 2 bases and J by 2 bases; unmatched bases: 3. The CDR3 loop reads CASSFGLAEQETQYF. The DNA for the CDR3 is TGCGCCAGCAGCTTTGGACTAGCGGAGCAAGAGACCCAGTACTTC.

This clonotype turned up a few times. The chain has TRBV5-1 and TRBJ2-1; perhaps TRBD2 as D (5 bases). CDR3 length: 14 residues. CDR1 SGHRS and CDR2 YFSETQ come from the germline V gene. With 4 bases removed from V and 9 bases from J, the gap between germline ends came to 17 bases. CDR3 loop: CASSQGAGRGEQFF. In nucleotides, the CDR3 is TGCGCCAGCAGCCAAGGAGCTGGTCGGGGTGAGCAGTTCTTC. The variable domain in full, completed from reference TRBV5-1 and TRBJ2-1, reads KAGVTQTPRYLIKTRGQQVTLSCSPISGHRSVSWYQQTPGQGLQFLFEYFSETQRNKGNFPGRFSGRQFSNSRSEMNVSTLELGDSALYLCASSQGAGRGEQFFGPGTRLTVL.

This clonotype has a count of ten or more. This chain connects TRBV20-1 to TRBJ2-1; 10 bases line up with TRBD2. Trimming cost V 6 bases and J 8 bases; bases outside gene matches: 16. The CDR3 totals 16 residues. Germline CDR1 and CDR2: DFQATT and SNEGSKA (reference sequence). As DNA, the CDR3 is TGCAGTGCACGACCGATTCTAGCGGGAGTTCTGTATGAGCAGTTCTTC. It codes for CSARPILAGVLYEQFF.

This clonotype was counted at least ten times. The rearrangement links TRBV10-2 to TRBJ2-4, with D perhaps matching TRBD2 (6 bases). The CDR3 sequence is 14 residues long. Trimming took off 6 bases at V and 7 bases at J, with 16 bases between the two ends. Per germline, CDR1 WSHSY and CDR2 SAAADI. The CDR3 protein is CASSTGTDLNIQYF. The CDR3 bases are TGCGCCAGCAGCACCGGGACTGACCTCAACATTCAGTACTTC.

As regards this clonotype: A much larger clone lies a single base off, so this may be a read error. This chain joins TRBV12-3 or TRBV12-4 and TRBJ2-1, with D tentatively TRBD1 (6 bases). The CDR3 covers 14 residues. The V and J ends lost 5 bases and 12 bases respectively, with 20 bases between them. The CDR3 loop is CASSPTTGLGGQFF. The CDR3 region has the DNA TGTGCCAGCAGTCCTACGACAGGATTAGGAGGGCAGTTCTTC.

This sequence joins TRBV12-3 or TRBV12-4 and TRBJ1-2; tentatively, D is TRBD1 (6 bases). The germline V and J ends were trimmed by 5 bases and 1 base, with 17 bases remaining between them. The CDR3 covers 16 residues. CDR3 sequence: CASSRRRDINNYGYTF. CDR3 nucleotide sequence: TGTGCCAGCAGTCGTAGAAGGGACATCAATAACTATGGCTACACCTTC.

V is TRBV7-9 and J is TRBJ1-3; the match to TRBD1 covers 10 bases. Germline V lookup: CDR1 SEHNR, CDR2 FQNEAQ (reference sequence). The CDR3 consists of 15 residues. The ends lost 4 bases at V and 7 bases at J; junction bases unmatched: 7. In DNA form, the CDR3 reads TGTGCCAGCAGCTCCCCCCGGGACAGGGGTAACACCATATATTTT. This encodes CASSSPRDRGNTIYF.

This clonotype was counted at least ten times. This chain uses TRBV20-1 with TRBJ2-5; 11 bases are a match to TRBD2. Germline V CDR1 and CDR2: DFQATT, SNEGSKA (reference sequence). The V and J ends lost 0 bases and 1 base, in that order; junction bases with no gene match: 4. CDR3 length: 16 residues. Here the CDR3 reads CSARDLAGGFQETQYF. DNA for the CDR3: TGCAGTGCTAGAGACCTAGCGGGAGGATTCCAAGAGACCCAGTACTTC.

In its sample, this clonotype was seen a few times. This chain joins TRBV6-5 and TRBJ1-5; D is ambiguous. V was trimmed by 0 bases and J by 4 bases, leaving 16 bases between them. The CDR3 length is 17 residues. Germline CDR1 MNHEY, CDR2 SVGAGI. CDR3 bases: TGTGCCAGCAGTTACTCGAGGGCGTTGGGAAGGAATCAGCCCCAGCATTTT. Residues: CASSYSRALGRNQPQHF.

The chain is built from TRBV12-3 or TRBV12-4 and TRBJ1-4, with unresolved D. V lost 3 bases and J 8 bases, leaving 7 bases between the germline ends. The CDR3 is 12 residues long. Written as DNA, the CDR3 is TGTGCCAGCAGTTTGCATTTGGAAAAACTGTTTTTT. Its translation: CASSLHLEKLFF.

Only a few counts were recorded for this clonotype. V and J are TRBV20-1 and TRBJ2-7; no definite D call. CDR3 size: 14 residues. Between the trimmed V and J ends, which lost 6 bases and 1 base, there was a span of 16 bases. Per the germline V gene, CDR1 is DFQATT and CDR2 is SNEGSKA (reference sequence). CDR3 nucleotide sequence: TGCAGTGCCACCCCCCAGGCCTCTTCCTACGAGCAGTACTTC. Its protein product is CSATPQASSYEQYF.

This clonotype was recorded at least ten times. This chain's CDR3 is CASSLDVGTALYNYGYTF. Here the CDR3 DNA reads TGCGCCAGCAGCTTGGATGTTGGGACAGCCTTATATAACTATGGCTACACCTTC. The rearrangement links TRBV5-1 to TRBJ1-2; 7 nucleotides line up with TRBD1. This CDR3 spans 18 amino acids. The germline gives CDR1 SGHRS, CDR2 YFSETQ. Trimming at V came to 0 bases and at J to 1 base, leaving 12 bases not matched to a gene.

V usage is TRBV4-1 and J usage is TRBJ2-3, with TRBD2 matching over 9 bases. Germline CDR1 is MGHRA and CDR2 is YSYEKL. CDR3 length equals 16 residues. V shed 4 bases and J 0 bases; nucleotides not matched to a gene: 5. The chain's CDR3 is CASSPPSGASTDTQYF. In nucleotides, the CDR3 is TGCGCCAGCAGCCCCCCTAGCGGGGCTAGCACAGATACGCAGTATTTT.

This chain joins TRBV6-5 and TRBJ2-1; D perhaps matches TRBD2 (7 bases). CDR1 and CDR2 from the germline V gene are MNHEY and SVGAGI. V was pared by 10 bases and J by 4 bases, with 26 bases between. The CDR3 loop spans 17 amino acids. CDR3 in DNA: TGTGCCACCTCTAGGGGGGGAGCGCGGGAGATTTACAATGAGCAGTTCTTC. It encodes CATSRGGAREIYNEQFF.

Ten or more counts support this clonotype. The genes are TRBV27 and TRBJ2-3; the match to TRBD2 covers 7 bases. With V trimmed by 2 bases and J by 5 bases, 13 bases remained unmatched. The germline gives CDR1 MNHEY, CDR2 SMNVEV (reference sequence). The CDR3 extends over 17 amino acids. Here the CDR3 DNA reads TGTGCCAGCAGTTTAGCCTTCCCACCCGGGGAGGGAGATACGCAGTATTTT. Translated, it gives CASSLAFPPGEGDTQYF.

With regard to this clonotype: A junction end diverges from the germline sequence, so it may reflect a read error. The CDR3 sequence is CASRGWGTETFF. In DNA, the CDR3 is TGTGCCAGCAGGGGTTGGGGCACTGAAACTTTCTTT. The chain couples TRBV6-5 to TRBJ1-1; tentatively, D is TRBD1 (5 bases). CDR3 length equals 12 residues. Germline-derived CDR1 and CDR2 are MNHEY and SVGAGI.